This T cell receptor beta chain is drawn from a study of blood T cell repertoires in COVID-19. One Seattle source followed patients from active infection through their disease course. The protocol was immunoSEQ multiplex PCR, while the TCRdb copy is restricted to in-frame clones and leaves out a portion. The sample has under 350,000 clones; about nine tenths are singletons. This CDR3 comprises 17 residues. Germline-derived CDR1 and CDR2 are MGHRA and YSYEKL. The V and J ends lost 1 base and 8 bases respectively, with 18 bases between them. The specimen was peripheral blood. The receptor's source is a woman in her 30s with COVID-19, enrolled during active disease. V gene TRBV4-1 combines with J gene TRBJ1-6, with unresolved D. DNA for the CDR3: TGCGCCAGCAGCCAAGTGTCTCAACTTGATTCCTATTCACCCCTCCACTTT. This encodes CASSQVSQLDSYSPLHF.